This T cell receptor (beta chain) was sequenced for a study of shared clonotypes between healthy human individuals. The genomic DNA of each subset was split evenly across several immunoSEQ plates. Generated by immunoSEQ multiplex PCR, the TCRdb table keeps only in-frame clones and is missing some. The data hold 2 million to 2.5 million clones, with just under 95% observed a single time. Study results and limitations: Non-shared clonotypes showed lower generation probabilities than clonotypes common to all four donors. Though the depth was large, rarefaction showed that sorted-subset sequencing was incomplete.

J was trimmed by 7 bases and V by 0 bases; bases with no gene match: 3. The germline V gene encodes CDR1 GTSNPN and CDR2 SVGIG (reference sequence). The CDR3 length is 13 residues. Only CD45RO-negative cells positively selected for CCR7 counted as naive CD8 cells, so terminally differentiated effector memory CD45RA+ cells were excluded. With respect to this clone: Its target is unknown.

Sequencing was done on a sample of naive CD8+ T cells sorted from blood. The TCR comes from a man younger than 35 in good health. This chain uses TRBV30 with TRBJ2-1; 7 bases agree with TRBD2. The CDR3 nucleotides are TGTGCCTGGAGTGTAGTTAGCGGGAATGAGCAGTTCTTC. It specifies CAWSVVSGNEQFF.